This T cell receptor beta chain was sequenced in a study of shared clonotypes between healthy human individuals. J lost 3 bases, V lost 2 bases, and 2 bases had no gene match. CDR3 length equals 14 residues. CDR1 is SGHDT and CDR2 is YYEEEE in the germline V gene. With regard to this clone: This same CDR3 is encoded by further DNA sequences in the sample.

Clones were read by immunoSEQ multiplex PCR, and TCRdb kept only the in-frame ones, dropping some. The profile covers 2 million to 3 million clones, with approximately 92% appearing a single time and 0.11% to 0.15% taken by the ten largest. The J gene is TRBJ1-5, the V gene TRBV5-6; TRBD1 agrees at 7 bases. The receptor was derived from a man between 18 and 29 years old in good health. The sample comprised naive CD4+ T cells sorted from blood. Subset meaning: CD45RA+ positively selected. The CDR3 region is CASSLGQVNQPQHF. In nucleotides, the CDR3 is TGTGCCAGCAGCTTAGGACAGGTCAATCAGCCCCAGCATTTT.